The clone carrying this TCR beta chain was recorded only once. This CDR3 region has 13 residues. Per the germline V gene, CDR1 is MNHEY and CDR2 is SVGAGI. The V end was cut by 5 bases, the J end by 4 bases, with 11 bases between. The entry originates in a study of blood T cell repertoires in COVID-19. About the study: From the United States, Italy and Spain came samples of acute and convalescent COVID-19. Sources were T cells, B-cell-depleted T cells, or PBMCs; the material itself was cDNA or gDNA.

Per the study methods: Scientists estimated how many nucleated cells there were by amplifying reference gene primers. Assay: immunoSEQ multiplex PCR; the TCRdb copy retains only in-frame clones and omits some. Clone size and the V and J calls come from that table; the DNA yielded D and trimming. The data show about 160,000 clones, about 83% seen once. The sample consisted of peripheral blood. This sequence joins TRBV6-5 and TRBJ1-2; tentative D call: TRBD1 (6 bases). This TCR was recovered from a man in his forties who had recovered from COVID-19. In DNA form, the CDR3 reads TGTGCCAGCAGTAACGGACAGCGCTATGGCTACACCTTC. Translating gives CASSNGQRYGYTF.